This T cell receptor (beta chain) was recorded in a study of T cell repertoires in cytomegalovirus infection. Study results and limitations: Identification of carriers of CMV plus the relevant HLA was performed using cumulative public TCR beta family frequency.

The CDR3 is 13 amino acids. The V gene lost 3 bases and the J gene lost 6 bases, with 11 bases spanning the gap. MiXCR, run by TCRdb on the reads, gives a single entry per CDR3 protein. The table has some 940,000 distinct CDR3 sequences, around 31% seen once; the top ten hold roughly 13%. This clonotype was counted a few times. Its antigen is not identified. This TCR derives from a human donor in good health (CMV status not recorded). Some clones in this sample may be carry-over from other donors' samples. The V gene is TRBV12-3 or TRBV12-4, the J gene TRBJ1-2, with no clear D. This specimen was cultured CD8+ T cells from PBMCs, taken from culture after CMV antigen stimulation. This CDR3 reads CASSFSNGNGYTF. CDR3 nucleotides: TGTGCCAGCAGTTTTTCTAACGGGAATGGCTACACCTTC.